The 28 T cell receptor beta chains below come from one sample, sequenced in a study of patients and donors after allogeneic stem cell transplantation. TCRdb reprocessed the RT-PCR reads with MiXCR, giving one entry per CDR3 protein. The data show 200,000 to 250,000 distinct CDR3 sequences, around 14% seen once. Sequencing was carried out using blood, either unsorted or a sorted T cell fraction (not recorded which). All receptors derive from a human donor who was either an allogeneic HSCT recipient or a stem cell or donor lymphocyte infusion donor (not recorded which). It is not recorded whose cells these are; they may come from a transplant donor.

This clonotype has more than one count but fewer than ten. The germline gene is not matched at one end of the junction; a read error may be the cause. V is TRBV12-3 or TRBV12-4 and J is TRBJ1-5; 9 nucleotides align to TRBD1. This CDR3 spans 15 amino acids. The CDR3 reads CASGLQGASNQPQHF. The CDR3 DNA sequence: TGTGCCAGCGGTTTACAGGGGGCCAGCAATCAGCCCCAGCATTTT.

This clonotype was detected ten times or more. The chain combines TRBV4-2 with TRBJ2-1; D might be TRBD2 (6 bases). The CDR3 has 15 amino acids. CDR1 and CDR2 from the germline V gene are LGHNA and YNFKEQ. V dropped 4 bases and J dropped 5 bases, with 15 bases sitting between them. The CDR3 spells CASSPSGREHNEQFF. CDR3 DNA sequence: TGTGCCAGCAGCCCATCAGGACGGGAGCACAATGAGCAGTTCTTC.

The chain employs TRBV25-1 and TRBJ2-1, with D tentatively TRBD2 (5 bases). The CDR3 covers 12 residues. Germline loops: CDR1 MGHDK, CDR2 SYGVNS. V gave up 6 bases and J gave up 12 bases, with 15 bases separating them. CDR3 DNA: TGTGCCAGCAGATCTTCGGGGAACGGGCAGTTCTTC. Its protein product is CASRSSGNGQFF.

The V and J genes are TRBV19 and TRBJ1-2; 10 bases agree with TRBD1. Germline V gives CDR1 LNHDA, CDR2 SQIVND (reference sequence). The CDR3 is 13 residues long. V was pared by 10 bases and J by 8 bases, with 10 bases of the junction left unmatched. The CDR3 DNA follows: TGTGCCACCCGGGACAGGGGTTTGTGGGGCTACACCTTC. It is translated as CATRDRGLWGYTF.

This clonotype was detected many times. V gene TRBV12-3 or TRBV12-4 combines with J gene TRBJ1-5; D is perhaps TRBD1 (6 bases). Trimming took 6 bases from V and 3 from J, leaving 12 bases between them. The CDR3 totals 14 residues. The CDR3, as DNA: TGTGCCAGCAGGCTACGGACAGCCAATCAGCCCCAGCATTTT. Its protein product is CASRLRTANQPQHF.

This clonotype was picked up many times. The chain uses TRBV7-8 and TRBJ2-4, with D perhaps TRBD2 (6 bases). Between the trimmed V and J ends, which lost 1 base and 2 bases, there was a span of 15 bases. CDR1 is SGHVS, CDR2 FQNEAQ, per germline. CDR3 length equals 17 residues. CDR3 bases: TGTGCCAGCAGCTTAGTCCGGCCAGGCGGGACCAAAAACATTCAGTACTTC. This sequence encodes CASSLVRPGGTKNIQYF.

This clonotype was seen ten or more times. The rearrangement uses TRBV6-1 and TRBJ1-1; no firm D call. The V and J ends lost 5 bases and 1 base respectively, with 5 bases between them. This CDR3 has 12 residues. The germline CDR1 and CDR2 sequences are MNHNS and SASEGT. CDR3 region: CASSRGNTEAFF. The CDR3 DNA reads TGTGCCAGCAGTAGAGGGAACACTGAAGCTTTCTTT.

The chain employs TRBV18 and TRBJ1-5, with 9 bases matching TRBD1. There are 16 residues in the CDR3. Germline V gene sequence: CDR1 KGHSH, CDR2 LQKENI. The V and J ends lost 3 bases and 7 bases, in that order; junction bases with no gene match: 10. The CDR3 is CASSPQGQGVQQPQHF. CDR3 nucleotide sequence: TGTGCCAGCTCACCTCAGGGACAGGGAGTTCAACAGCCCCAGCATTTT. Based on the CDR3 plus reference TRBV18 and TRBJ1-5, the full variable domain is NAGVMQNPRHLVRRRGQEARLRCSPMKGHSHVYWYRQLPEEGLKFMVYLQKENIIDESGMPKERFSAEFPKEGPSILRIQQVVRGDSAAYFCASSPQGQGVQQPQHFGDGTRLSIL.

The chain has TRBV6-1 and TRBJ1-2; 7 bases agree with TRBD1. V lost 7 bases and J lost 2; bases outside the gene matches: 10. Germline lookup yields CDR1 MNHNS and CDR2 SASEGT. CDR3 length: 15 residues. DNA for the CDR3: TGTGCCAGCAACAACTGGGGCAGGGGGAACTATGGCTACACCTTC. This encodes CASNNWGRGNYGYTF.

This clonotype was recorded at least ten times. The chain has TRBV12-3 or TRBV12-4 and TRBJ2-1; the D gene is possibly TRBD1 (6 bases). Trimming cost V 5 bases and J 5 bases, with 10 bases left between them. This CDR3 comprises 13 residues. The CDR3 DNA follows: TGTGCCAGCAGTAGGACAGAGAACAATGAGCAGTTCTTC. The encoded protein is CASSRTENNEQFF.

The chain employs TRBV12-3 or TRBV12-4 and TRBJ2-3; TRBD2 matches at 7 bases. Unmatched junction bases numbered 2, after V lost 1 base and J lost 4 bases. CDR3 length: 14 residues. The CDR3 nucleotides read TGTGCCAGCAGTTTAGGACTAGCCCCAGATACGCAGTATTTT. This codes for CASSLGLAPDTQYF.

The J gene is TRBJ1-2, the V gene TRBV12-3 or TRBV12-4; 8 positions agree with TRBD1. Trimming took 7 bases from V and 6 from J; bases not matched to a gene: 7. The CDR3 consists of 13 residues. The CDR3 region is CASTLTGEDGYTF. The CDR3 nucleotides read TGTGCCAGCACCTTGACAGGGGAGGATGGCTACACCTTC.

This clonotype has only one observation. V gene TRBV4-1 combines with J gene TRBJ1-3, with unresolved D. Between the trimmed V and J ends, which lost 3 bases and 1 base, there was a span of 10 bases. The CDR3 is 15 amino acids. Germline CDR1 reads MGHRA; CDR2 reads YSYEKL. This chain's CDR3 is CASSQLPFSGNTIYF. DNA of the CDR3: TGCGCCAGCAGCCAGCTTCCGTTTTCTGGAAACACCATATATTTT.

The chain links TRBV20-1 to TRBJ2-5; 7 nucleotides align to TRBD1. Trimming took 0 bases from V and 3 from J; bases not matched to a gene: 10. The CDR3 loop spans 16 amino acids. From germline, CDR1 is DFQATT and CDR2 SNEGSKA (reference sequence). The CDR3 coding sequence is TGCAGTGCTAGAGATAACAGGGGTAGACCAGAAGAGACCCAGTACTTC. Encoded protein: CSARDNRGRPEETQYF.

J is TRBJ2-7 and V is TRBV5-1; 10 bases line up with TRBD1. Per the germline V gene, CDR1 is SGHRS and CDR2 is YFSETQ. V dropped 4 bases and J dropped 6; count of bases not matched to a gene: 10. The CDR3 contains 15 residues. In DNA, the CDR3 is TGCGCCAGCAGCCCCGACAGGGGGCAAGGGGGCGAGCAGTACTTC. Residues: CASSPDRGQGGEQYF.

This rearrangement joins TRBV5-6 to TRBJ1-3; 9 bases map to TRBD1. Per the germline V gene, CDR1 is SGHDT and CDR2 is YYEEEE. V lost 4 bases and J lost 4; bases outside the gene matches: 18. The CDR3 covers 19 residues. The CDR3 spells CASSRGRKQGASGGNTIYF. In nucleotides, the CDR3 is TGTGCCAGCAGCAGGGGACGAAAACAGGGGGCGTCGGGAGGAAACACCATATATTTT.

Turning to this clonotype: At one end the junction does not follow the germline gene, possibly because of a read error. CDR3 in DNA: TGCGCCAGCTCACCCGTTAGGGCAGATACGCAGTATTTT. Translated, it gives CASSPVRADTQYF. The chain carries TRBV18 and TRBJ2-3; no reliable D call. The CDR3 contains 13 residues. The germline CDR1 and CDR2 sequences are KGHSH and LQKENI.

At least ten counts were recorded for this clonotype. The V and J genes are TRBV19 and TRBJ1-4; D perhaps matches TRBD1 (6 bases). Germline assignment: CDR1 LNHDA and CDR2 SQIVND (reference sequence). CDR3 size: 15 residues. Trimming left V 7 bases short and J 8 bases short, with 20 bases between. The chain's CDR3 is CASKGDSATSEKLFF. CDR3 bases: TGTGCCAGTAAGGGGGATTCCGCGACATCCGAAAAACTGTTTTTT. The entire variable domain, with the rest obtained from reference TRBV19 and TRBJ1-4, is as follows: DGGITQSPKYLFRKEGQNVTLSCEQNLNHDAMYWYRQDPGQGLRLIYYSQIVNDFQKGDIAEGYSVSREKKESFPLTVTSAQKNPTAFYLCASKGDSATSEKLFFGSGTQLSVL.

Only a few counts were recorded for this clonotype. The genes are TRBV2 and TRBJ1-2; D gene ambiguous. Germline V gives CDR1 SNHLY, CDR2 FYNNEI. The ends were cut back, 8 bases at V and 7 bases at J, with 14 bases in the middle. CDR3 length: 12 amino acids. CDR3 in DNA: TGTGCCAGCGGTGTGGCGGGAGCTGGCTACACCTTC. This codes for CASGVAGAGYTF. Complete variable domain (other parts from reference TRBV2 and TRBJ1-2): EPEVTQTPSHQVTQMGQEVILRCVPISNHLYFYWYRQILGQKVEFLVSFYNNEISEKSEIFDDQFSVERPDGSNFTLKIRSTKLEDSAMYFCASGVAGAGYTFGSGTRLTVV.

This clonotype was counted between two and nine times. The gene calls are TRBV6-4 and TRBJ2-2; TRBD1 matches 12 bases. This CDR3 spans 16 amino acids. V shed 5 bases, J shed 6 bases, and the junction held 7 bases outside the gene matches. Germline V gene sequence: CDR1 MRHNA, CDR2 SNTAGT. CDR3 nucleotide sequence: TGTGCCAGCAGTTCATCCGGGACAGGGGGCCCCGGGGAGCTGTTTTTT. It codes for CASSSSGTGGPGELFF.

The V gene is TRBV7-3, the J gene TRBJ2-1; tentative D call: TRBD1 (6 bases). This CDR3 spans 15 amino acids. From germline, CDR1 is SGHTA and CDR2 FQGTGA. V was shortened by 4 bases and J by 8 bases, with 18 bases between the two germline ends. CDR3 DNA sequence: TGTGCCAGCAGCTCATCCTGGGAAGGGGGATATGAGCAGTTCTTC. It translates to CASSSSWEGGYEQFF.

This clonotype was observed at least ten times. The chain combines TRBV20-1 with TRBJ2-7; D uncertain. Trimming left V 5 bases short and J 5 bases short, with 13 bases between. Germline V gene lookup returns CDR1 DFQATT and CDR2 SNEGSKA (reference sequence). The CDR3 runs to 12 residues. The CDR3 DNA is TGCAGTGCTCCATCTACGTTGGACGAGCAGTACTTC. Its protein is CSAPSTLDEQYF.

This clonotype was observed a few times. CDR3 bases: TGCAGTGCTAGAGATGTCGGACAGGGGGAGGGCGGCGAGCAGTTCTTC. Translation: CSARDVGQGEGGEQFF. The J gene is TRBJ2-1, the V gene TRBV20-1, with 10 bases matching TRBD1. The V gene's germline CDR1 is DFQATT and CDR2 SNEGSKA (reference sequence). CDR3 length equals 16 residues. The V segment lost 0 bases and the J segment 10 bases; nucleotides outside the gene matches: 12.

This clonotype was found a few times. This rearrangement joins TRBV3-1 to TRBJ2-7, with D perhaps matching TRBD1 (6 bases). Germline V gene data show CDR1 as LGHDT and CDR2 as YNNKEL (reference sequence). V lost 1 base to trimming and J lost 6 bases, with 7 bases between them. This CDR3 contains 12 residues. This CDR3 reads CASSQGGGEQYF. CDR3 DNA sequence: TGTGCCAGCAGCCAAGGAGGGGGCGAGCAGTACTTC.

By frequency in the sample, this clonotype is medium-sized. The chain has TRBV5-1 and TRBJ2-7; D may be TRBD1 (5 bases). V shed 3 bases and J shed 2 bases, with 15 bases lying between them. The germline V gene encodes CDR1 SGHRS and CDR2 YFSETQ. The CDR3 is 15 residues long. CDR3 DNA: TGCGCCAGCAGCTCACTCGACAGTAGTGCCTACGAGCAGTACTTC. Its translation: CASSSLDSSAYEQYF.

This clonotype was seen more than once but under ten times. The chain is built from TRBV20-1 and TRBJ2-1, with 9 bases identical to TRBD2. The germline CDR1 and CDR2 sequences are DFQATT and SNEGSKA (reference sequence). The CDR3 has 14 residues. The ends lost 0 bases at V and 5 bases at J; junction bases unmatched: 2. CDR3 coding DNA: TGCAGTGCTAGAGAAGCGGGAGGTCACAATGAGCAGTTCTTC. Amino acids: CSAREAGGHNEQFF.

This clonotype was counted only a few times. This chain uses TRBV9 with TRBJ1-2; a possible D gene is TRBD1 (5 bases). Trimming removed 4 bases at V and 5 bases at J, with 15 bases between. CDR3 length equals 14 residues. Germline-derived CDR1 and CDR2 are SGDLS and YYNGEE. CDR3 region: CASSRSGGFYGYTF. CDR3 bases: TGTGCCAGCAGCCGGAGCGGGGGTTTTTATGGCTACACCTTC.

This clonotype has a handful of counts. The chain is built from TRBV5-4 and TRBJ1-1; perhaps TRBD1 as D (6 bases). There are 14 residues in the CDR3. CDR1 is SGHNT, CDR2 YYREEE, per germline (reference sequence). The germline V and J ends were trimmed by 1 base and 5 bases, with 12 bases remaining between them. The CDR3 region is CASSLRGPWTEAFF. For the CDR3, the DNA is TGTGCCAGCAGCTTGCGGGGGCCTTGGACTGAAGCTTTCTTT.